This TCR beta chain was identified during a study of T cells in Graves' hyperthyroidism and ophthalmopathy. Overall study results and limits: Model output signaled ophthalmopathy a median about seven months ahead of onset.

CDR3 length: 18 residues. Germline-derived CDR1 and CDR2 are LNHDA and SQIVND (reference sequence). J lost 4 bases, V lost 4 bases, and 9 bases had no gene match. Uncontrolled infections, other autoimmune diseases, pregnancy or lactation led to exclusion of patients. What was amplified from RNA transcripts were TCR beta CDR3 regions. The TCR CDR3 first-round RT-PCR relied on the HTBI primer set. TCRdb itself ran the multiplex PCR reads through MiXCR, one entry per CDR3 protein. Among under 350,000 distinct CDR3 sequences, approximately 15% were seen once, and the ten largest hold roughly 35%. Concerning this clonotype itself: The target antigen is unknown.

The sequencing input was blood. The source of this sequence is a woman aged 40 to 50 with Graves' ophthalmopathy. The genes are TRBV19 and TRBJ2-1; 14 nucleotides align to TRBD2. The CDR3 DNA reads as TGTGCCAGTAGTAGTGGGGGACTAGCGGGGGTTTCGTACAATGAGCAGTTCTTC. This translates into CASSSGGLAGVSYNEQFF.